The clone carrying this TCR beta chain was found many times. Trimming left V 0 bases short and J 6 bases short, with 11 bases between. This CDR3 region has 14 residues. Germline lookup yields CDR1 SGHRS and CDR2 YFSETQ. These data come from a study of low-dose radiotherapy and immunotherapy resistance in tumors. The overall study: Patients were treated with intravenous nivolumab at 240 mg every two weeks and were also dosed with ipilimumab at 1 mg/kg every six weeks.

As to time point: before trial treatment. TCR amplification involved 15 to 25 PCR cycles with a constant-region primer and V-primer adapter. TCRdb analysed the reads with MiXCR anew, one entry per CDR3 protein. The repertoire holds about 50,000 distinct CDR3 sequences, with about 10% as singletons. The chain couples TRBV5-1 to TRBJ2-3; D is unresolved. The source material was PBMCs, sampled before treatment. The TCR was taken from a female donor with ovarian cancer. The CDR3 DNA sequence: TGCGCCAGCAGCTTGGTCGGCCTCCCGGATACGCAGTATTTT. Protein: CASSLVGLPDTQYF.